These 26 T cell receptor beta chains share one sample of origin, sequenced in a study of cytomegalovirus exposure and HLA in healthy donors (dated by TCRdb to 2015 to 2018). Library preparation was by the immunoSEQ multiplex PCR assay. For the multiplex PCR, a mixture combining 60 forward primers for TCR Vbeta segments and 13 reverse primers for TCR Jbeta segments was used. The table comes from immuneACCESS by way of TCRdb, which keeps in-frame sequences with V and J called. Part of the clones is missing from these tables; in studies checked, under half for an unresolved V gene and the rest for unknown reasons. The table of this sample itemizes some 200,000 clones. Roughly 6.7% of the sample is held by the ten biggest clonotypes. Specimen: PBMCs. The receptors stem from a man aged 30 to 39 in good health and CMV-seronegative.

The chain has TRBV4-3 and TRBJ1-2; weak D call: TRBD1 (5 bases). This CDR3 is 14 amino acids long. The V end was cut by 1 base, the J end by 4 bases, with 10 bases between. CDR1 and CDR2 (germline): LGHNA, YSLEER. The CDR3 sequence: CASSQGRGPYGYTF. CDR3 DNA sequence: TGCGCCAGCAGCCAAGGGCGGGGACCCTATGGCTACACCTTC.

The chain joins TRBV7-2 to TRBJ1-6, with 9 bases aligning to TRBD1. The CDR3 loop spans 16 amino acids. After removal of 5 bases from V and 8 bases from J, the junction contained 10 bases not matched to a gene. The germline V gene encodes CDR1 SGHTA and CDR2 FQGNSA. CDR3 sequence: CASSVIQGARDSPLHF. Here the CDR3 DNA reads TGTGCCAGCAGCGTTATACAGGGGGCGCGGGATTCACCCCTCCACTTT.

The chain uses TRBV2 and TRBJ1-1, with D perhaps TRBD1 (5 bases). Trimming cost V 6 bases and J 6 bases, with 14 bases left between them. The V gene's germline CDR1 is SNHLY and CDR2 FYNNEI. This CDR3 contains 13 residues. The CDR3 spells CASRPGKLAEAFF. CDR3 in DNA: TGTGCCAGCAGGCCAGGGAAATTAGCTGAAGCTTTCTTT. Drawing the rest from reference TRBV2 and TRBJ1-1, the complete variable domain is EPEVTQTPSHQVTQMGQEVILRCVPISNHLYFYWYRQILGQKVEFLVSFYNNEISEKSEIFDDQFSVERPDGSNFTLKIRSTKLEDSAMYFCASRPGKLAEAFFGQGTRLTVV.

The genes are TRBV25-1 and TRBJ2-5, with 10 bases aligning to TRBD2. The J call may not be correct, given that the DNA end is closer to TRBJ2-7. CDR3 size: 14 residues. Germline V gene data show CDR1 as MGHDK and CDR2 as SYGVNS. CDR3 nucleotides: TGTGCCAGCAGCGCGACTAGCGGGCCCTACGAGCAGTACTTC. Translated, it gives CASSATSGPYEQYF.

The chain's CDR3 is CASSTFRGDRGFEQYF. The CDR3, as DNA: TGCGCCAGCAGTACGTTCAGGGGGGACAGGGGATTCGAGCAGTACTTC. The chain links TRBV5-1 to TRBJ2-7; 10 bases fit TRBD1. The junction had 14 bases not matched to a gene; V was cut back by 5 bases and J by 6 bases. CDR3 length equals 16 residues. The V gene's germline CDR1 is SGHRS and CDR2 YFSETQ.

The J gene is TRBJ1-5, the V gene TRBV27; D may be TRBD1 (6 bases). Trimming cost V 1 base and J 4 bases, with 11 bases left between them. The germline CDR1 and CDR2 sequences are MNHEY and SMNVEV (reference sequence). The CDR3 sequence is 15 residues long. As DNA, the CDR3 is TGTGCCAGCAGTTTATTAACAGGGTGGAATCAGCCCCAGCATTTT. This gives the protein CASSLLTGWNQPQHF.

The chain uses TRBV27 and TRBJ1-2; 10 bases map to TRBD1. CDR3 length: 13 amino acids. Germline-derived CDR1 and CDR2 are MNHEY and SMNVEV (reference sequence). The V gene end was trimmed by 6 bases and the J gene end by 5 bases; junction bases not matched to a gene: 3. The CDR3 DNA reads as TGTGCCAGCAGCCCGGGACAGGGGTATGGCTACACCTTC. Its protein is CASSPGQGYGYTF.

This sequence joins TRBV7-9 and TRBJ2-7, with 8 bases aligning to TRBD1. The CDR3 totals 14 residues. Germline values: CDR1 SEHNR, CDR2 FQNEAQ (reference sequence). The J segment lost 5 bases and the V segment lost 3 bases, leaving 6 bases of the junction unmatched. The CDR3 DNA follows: TGTGCCAGCAGCTTCATGGACAGGGACCACGAGCAGTACTTC. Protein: CASSFMDRDHEQYF.

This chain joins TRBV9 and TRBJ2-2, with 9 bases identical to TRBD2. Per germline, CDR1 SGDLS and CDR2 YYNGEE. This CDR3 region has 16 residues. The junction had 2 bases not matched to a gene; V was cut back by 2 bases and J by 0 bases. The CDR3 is CASSVERGANTGELFF. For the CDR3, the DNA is TGTGCCAGCAGCGTGGAGCGGGGGGCGAACACCGGGGAGCTGTTTTTT.

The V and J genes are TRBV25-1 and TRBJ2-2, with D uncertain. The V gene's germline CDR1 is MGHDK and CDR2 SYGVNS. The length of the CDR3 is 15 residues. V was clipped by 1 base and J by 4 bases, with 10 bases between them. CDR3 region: CASSESPSTTGELFF. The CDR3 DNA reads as TGTGCCAGCAGTGAATCTCCCTCTACCACCGGGGAGCTGTTTTTT.

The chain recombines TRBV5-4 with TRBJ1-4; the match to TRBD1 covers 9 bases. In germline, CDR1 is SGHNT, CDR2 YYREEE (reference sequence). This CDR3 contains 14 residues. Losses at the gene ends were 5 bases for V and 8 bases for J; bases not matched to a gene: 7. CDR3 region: CASSRQGEMEKLFF. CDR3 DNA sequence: TGTGCCAGCAGTCGACAGGGGGAGATGGAAAAACTGTTTTTT.

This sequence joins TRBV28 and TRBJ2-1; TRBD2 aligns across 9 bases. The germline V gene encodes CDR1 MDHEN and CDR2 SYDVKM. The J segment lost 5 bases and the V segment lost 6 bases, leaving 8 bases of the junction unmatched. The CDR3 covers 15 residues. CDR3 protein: CASRRLADGDNEQFF. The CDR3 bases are TGTGCCAGCAGGCGACTAGCGGATGGGGACAATGAGCAGTTCTTC.

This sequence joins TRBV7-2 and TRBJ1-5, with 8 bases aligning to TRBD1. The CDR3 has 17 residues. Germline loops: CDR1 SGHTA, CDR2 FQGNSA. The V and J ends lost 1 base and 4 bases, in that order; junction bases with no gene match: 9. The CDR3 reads CASSLDRTGLPNQPQHF. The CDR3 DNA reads TGTGCCAGCAGCTTAGACCGGACAGGGCTTCCGAATCAGCCCCAGCATTTT.

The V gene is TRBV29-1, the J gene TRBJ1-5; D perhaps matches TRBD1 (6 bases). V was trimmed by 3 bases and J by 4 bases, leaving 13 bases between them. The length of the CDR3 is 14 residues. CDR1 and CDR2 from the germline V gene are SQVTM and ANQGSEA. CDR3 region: CSVDANRVNQPQHF. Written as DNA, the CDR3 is TGCAGCGTTGATGCGAACAGGGTAAATCAGCCCCAGCATTTT.

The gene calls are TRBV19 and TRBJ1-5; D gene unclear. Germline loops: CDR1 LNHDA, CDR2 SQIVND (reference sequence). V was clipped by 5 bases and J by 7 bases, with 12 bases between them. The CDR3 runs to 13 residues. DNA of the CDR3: TGTGCCAGTAGTGGAACAGAGACGCAGCCCCAGCATTTT. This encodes CASSGTETQPQHF. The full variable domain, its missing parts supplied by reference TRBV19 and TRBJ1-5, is DGGITQSPKYLFRKEGQNVTLSCEQNLNHDAMYWYRQDPGQGLRLIYYSQIVNDFQKGDIAEGYSVSREKKESFPLTVTSAQKNPTAFYLCASSGTETQPQHFGDGTRLSIL.

CDR3 amino acids: CASSPPAELAGNQPQHF. As DNA, the CDR3 is TGTGCCAGCTCACCACCGGCAGAACTAGCGGGCAATCAGCCCCAGCATTTT. This sequence joins TRBV18 and TRBJ1-5; D is unresolved. There are 17 residues in the CDR3. The germline V gene encodes CDR1 KGHSH and CDR2 LQKENI. The germline V and J ends were trimmed by 0 bases and 2 bases, with 14 bases remaining between them.

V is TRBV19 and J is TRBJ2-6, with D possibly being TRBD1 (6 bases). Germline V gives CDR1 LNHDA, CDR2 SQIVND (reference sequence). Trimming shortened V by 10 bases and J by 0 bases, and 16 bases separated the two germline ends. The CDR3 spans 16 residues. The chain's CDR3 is CATKETGYSGANVLTF. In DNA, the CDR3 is TGTGCCACTAAAGAGACAGGCTACTCTGGGGCCAACGTCCTGACTTTC.

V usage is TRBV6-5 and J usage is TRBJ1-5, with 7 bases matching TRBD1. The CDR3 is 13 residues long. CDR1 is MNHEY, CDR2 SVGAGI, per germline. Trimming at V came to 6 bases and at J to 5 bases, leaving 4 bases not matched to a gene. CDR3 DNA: TGTGCCAGCAGGACAGGGCTTTATCAGCCCCAGCATTTT. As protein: CASRTGLYQPQHF.

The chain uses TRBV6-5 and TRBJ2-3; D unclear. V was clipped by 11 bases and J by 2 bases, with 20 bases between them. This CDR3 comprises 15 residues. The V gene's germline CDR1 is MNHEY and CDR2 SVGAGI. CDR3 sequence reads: CAGRFRGSDTDTQYF. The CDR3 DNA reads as TGTGCCGGCCGTTTTAGAGGTTCTGACACAGATACGCAGTATTTT.

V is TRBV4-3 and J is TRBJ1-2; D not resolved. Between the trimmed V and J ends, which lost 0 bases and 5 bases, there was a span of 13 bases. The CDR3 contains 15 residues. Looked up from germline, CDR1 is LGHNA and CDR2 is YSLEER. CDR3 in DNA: TGCGCCAGCAGCCAAGATACGCAGGCCCTTTATGGCTACACCTTC. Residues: CASSQDTQALYGYTF.

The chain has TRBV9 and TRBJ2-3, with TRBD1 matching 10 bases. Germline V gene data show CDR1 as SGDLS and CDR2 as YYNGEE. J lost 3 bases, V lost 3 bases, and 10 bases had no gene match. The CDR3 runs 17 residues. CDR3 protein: CASSERTGTGVTDTQYF. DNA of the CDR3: TGTGCCAGCAGCGAGCGAACCGGGACAGGGGTTACAGATACGCAGTATTTT.

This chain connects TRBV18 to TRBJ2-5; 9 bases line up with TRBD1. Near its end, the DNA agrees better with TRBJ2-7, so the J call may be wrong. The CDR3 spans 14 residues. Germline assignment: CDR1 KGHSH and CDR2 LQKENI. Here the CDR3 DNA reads TGTGCCAGCTCACCACCGACAGGGGGCTACGAGCAGTACTTC. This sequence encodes CASSPPTGGYEQYF.

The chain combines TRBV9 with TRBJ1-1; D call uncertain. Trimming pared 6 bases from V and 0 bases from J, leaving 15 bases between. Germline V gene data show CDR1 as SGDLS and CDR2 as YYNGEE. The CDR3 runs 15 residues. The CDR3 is CASTRSGMMNTEAFF. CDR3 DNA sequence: TGTGCCAGCACCAGAAGCGGGATGATGAACACTGAAGCTTTCTTT.

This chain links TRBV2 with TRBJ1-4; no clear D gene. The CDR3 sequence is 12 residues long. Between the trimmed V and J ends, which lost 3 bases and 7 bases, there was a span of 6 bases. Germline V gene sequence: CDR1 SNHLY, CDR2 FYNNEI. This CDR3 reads CASSDIREKLFF. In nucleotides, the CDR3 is TGTGCCAGCAGTGATATCCGTGAAAAACTGTTTTTT.

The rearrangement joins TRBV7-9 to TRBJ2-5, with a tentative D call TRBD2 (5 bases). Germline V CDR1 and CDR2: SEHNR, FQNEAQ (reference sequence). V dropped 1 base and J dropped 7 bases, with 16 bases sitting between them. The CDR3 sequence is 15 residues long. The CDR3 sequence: CASSLELAGSGTQYF. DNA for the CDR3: TGTGCCAGCAGCTTAGAGTTGGCGGGCAGTGGGACCCAGTACTTC.

This CDR3 is CASSSKPLVITNTDTQYF. CDR3 sequence (DNA): TGTGCCAGCAGCTCCAAACCCCTAGTTATAACGAACACAGATACGCAGTATTTT. This chain connects TRBV7-8 to TRBJ2-3; the D is unclear. The CDR3 has 18 amino acids. Germline values: CDR1 SGHVS, CDR2 FQNEAQ. V was trimmed by 4 bases and J by 2 bases, leaving 22 bases between them. Based on the CDR3 plus reference TRBV7-8 and TRBJ2-3, the full variable domain is GAGVSQSPRYKVAKRGQDVALRCDPISGHVSLFWYQQALGQGPEFLTYFQNEAQLDKSGLPSDRFFAERPEGSVSTLKIQRTQQEDSAVYLCASSSKPLVITNTDTQYFGPGTRLTVL.